These T cell receptor beta chains were read from a single sample in a study of blood T cells in healthy people across ages. Each CDR3 protein gets one entry after TCRdb re-called the 5' RACE reads with MiXCR. The profile shows almost 1 million distinct CDR3 sequences, around 54% of them singletons. Sequencing used blood. These TCRs come from a woman aged 55-70 years in good health. The CDR3 runs from the conserved cysteine through the conserved F or W. A D gene is named only where the DNA matches it firmly. Size is omitted from some rows. Given values are once, few, many or a class for expanded clones.

J gene | V gene | clone size | D gene | CDR3 DNA | CDR3 protein
TRBJ1-5 | TRBV6-1 | . | . | TGTGCCAGCAGTGAAAGGGTAGTTTCCTATAGCAATCAGCCCCAGCATTTT | CASSERVVSYSNQPQHF
TRBJ2-5 | TRBV5-5 | . | . | TGTGCCAGCAGCTTGTTTGCGAGTGGAGAGACCCAGTACTTC | CASSLFASGETQYF
TRBJ2-7 | TRBV20-1 | few | TRBD1 | TGCAGTGCGCCTGGACAGGGGCAATCCTACGAGCAGTACTTC | CSAPGQGQSYEQYF
TRBJ2-5 | TRBV6-6 | . | TRBD2 | TGTGCCAGCACCCAGCGGGGACTAGAGACCCAGTACTTC | CASTQRGLETQYF
TRBJ2-1 | TRBV28 | . | TRBD1 | TGTGCCAGCAGGGGACAGTCAAGAAATGAGCAGTTCTTC | CASRGQSRNEQFF
TRBJ2-6 | TRBV15 | once | . | TGTGCCACCAGCACCCCCGAGGGGGCCAACGTCCTGACTTTC | CATSTPEGANVLTF
TRBJ2-2 | TRBV5-1 | . | TRBD2 | TGCGCCAGCAGTTTCACTAGCGGGAGCACCGGGGAGCTGTTTTTT | CASSFTSGSTGELFF
TRBJ2-7 | TRBV12-3/TRBV12-4 | few | TRBD2 | TGTGCCAGCAGCCCCCGGGACTATCCCTACGAGCAGTACTTC | CASSPRDYPYEQYF
TRBJ2-5 | TRBV9 | few | . | TGTGCCAGCAGCGCCCGAAACGGAGAGCAGTACTTC | CASSARNGEQYF
TRBJ1-2 | TRBV25-1 | many | . | TGTGCCAGCAGTGAAGGCAGGGGCACTGGCTACACCTTC | CASSEGRGTGYTF
TRBJ1-1 | TRBV12-3/TRBV12-4 | . | . | TGTGCCAGCAGCCTCAGGGGATCGGACACTGAAGCTTTCTTT | CASSLRGSDTEAFF
TRBJ2-3 | TRBV29-1 | . | . | TGCAGCGTTCATCGTCCCGGGGATACGCAGTATTTT | CSVHRPGDTQYF
TRBJ2-1 | TRBV7-2 | . | TRBD2 | TGTGCCAGCAGCTGGTTCCTAGCGGGAGCTTACAATGAGCAGTTCTTC | CASSWFLAGAYNEQFF
TRBJ2-7 | TRBV20-1 | . | . | TGCAGTGCTAGAGATAGCGGAGGCGCCTACGGGCAGTACTTC | CSARDSGGAYGQYF
TRBJ2-7 | TRBV11-2 | . | TRBD2 | TGTGCCAGCAGCCATAGCGGGAGCCTCTACGAGCAGTACTTC | CASSHSGSLYEQYF
TRBJ2-7 | TRBV3-1 | . | . | TGTGCCAGCGGGAGTGCTCGCGAGCAGTACTTC | CASGSAREQYF
TRBJ1-2 | TRBV7-6 | few | TRBD1 | TGTGCCAGCAGCTCGGGACAGGACCCACTTTATGGCTACACCTTC | CASSSGQDPLYGYTF
TRBJ2-1 | TRBV29-1 | . | TRBD1 | TGCAGCGTGGCTCCGGGACAGGGGGGAATGAGCTGGTACAATGAGCAGTTCTTC | CSVAPGQGGMSWYNEQFF
TRBJ2-5 | TRBV7-2 | many | . | TGTGCCAGCAGAAGCAAACCCGGGGGAGAAGAGACCCAGTACTTC | CASRSKPGGEETQYF
TRBJ2-7 | TRBV2 | . | . | TGTGCCAGCAGTGAATGGGGGGAGAGGGGCGAGCAGTACTTC | CASSEWGERGEQYF
TRBJ2-7 | TRBV27 | . | . | TGTGCCAGCAGTTTAAGCCCTATATGGCAATACGAGCAGTACTTC | CASSLSPIWQYEQYF
TRBJ2-3 | TRBV18 | . | TRBD2 | TGTGCCAGCTCGCAGTCGACTAGCGCGCAGGGCGATACGCAGTATTTT | CASSQSTSAQGDTQYF
TRBJ1-2 | TRBV12-3/TRBV12-4 | . | . | TGTGCCAGCAGTTTAGTGGGGAGGGGGGATGGCTACACCTTC | CASSLVGRGDGYTF
TRBJ2-3 | TRBV2 | . | . | TGTGCCAGCAGTGCAGGGATCCTTTATGCAGATACGCAGTATTTT | CASSAGILYADTQYF
TRBJ2-7 | TRBV18 | many | . | TGTGCCAGCTCACCTCCCGTTTTCACCGGCAACGAGCAGTACTTC | CASSPPVFTGNEQYF
TRBJ2-3 | TRBV15 | . | . | TGTGCCACCAGCCCAGGAATCCCGGTGGTAGATACGCAGTATTTT | CATSPGIPVVDTQYF
TRBJ2-1 | TRBV20-1 | few | TRBD2 | TGCAGTGCGGGAGCCTTAGCGGGAGGGCCATCGTTCTTC | CSAGALAGGPSFF
TRBJ1-2 | TRBV10-2 | once | . | TGCGCCAGCAGTCCGACAGATGCAACCGGCTACACCTTC | CASSPTDATGYTF
TRBJ1-2 | TRBV20-1 | once | . | TGCAGTGCCGGGGGGGCAGCCAATTATGGCTACACCTTC | CSAGGAANYGYTF
TRBJ2-5 | TRBV2 | . | . | TGTGCCAGCAGTGAGTCTCGACTCTCAACAGAGACCCAGTACTTC | CASSESRLSTETQYF
TRBJ2-5 | TRBV4-3 | few | . | TGCGCCAGCAGCCCCGGGAGAGGGAGTAGGGAGACCCAGTACTTC | CASSPGRGSRETQYF
TRBJ2-3 | TRBV28 | few | . | TGTGCCAGCAGTACCACGGCGGGTGGCACAGATACGCAGTATTTT | CASSTTAGGTDTQYF
TRBJ2-3 | TRBV10-3 | . | TRBD1 | TGTGCCATCAACCGGGACAGCCGCACAGATACGCAGTATTTT | CAINRDSRTDTQYF
TRBJ2-7 | TRBV28 | . | . | TGTGCCAGCTACCAAAGGCAGGGTCGATACGAGCAGTACTTC | CASYQRQGRYEQYF
TRBJ2-3 | TRBV7-2 | few | . | TGTGCCAGCATTAGGGGCTCAGATACGCAGTATTTT | CASIRGSDTQYF
TRBJ2-4 | TRBV20-1 | . | TRBD2 | TGCAGTGGGGCTAGCGGACAAAGGGAGCAGTACTTC | CSGASGQREQYF
TRBJ2-7 | TRBV10-1 | . | TRBD1 | TGCGCCAGCAGTGAGCACAACCCGGGACAGGGATATGGGTACGAGCAGTACTTC | CASSEHNPGQGYGYEQYF
TRBJ2-3 | TRBV29-1 | many | TRBD2 | TGCAGCGTCCAGCGGGATTCAAGGGGTACAGATACGCAGTATTTT | CSVQRDSRGTDTQYF